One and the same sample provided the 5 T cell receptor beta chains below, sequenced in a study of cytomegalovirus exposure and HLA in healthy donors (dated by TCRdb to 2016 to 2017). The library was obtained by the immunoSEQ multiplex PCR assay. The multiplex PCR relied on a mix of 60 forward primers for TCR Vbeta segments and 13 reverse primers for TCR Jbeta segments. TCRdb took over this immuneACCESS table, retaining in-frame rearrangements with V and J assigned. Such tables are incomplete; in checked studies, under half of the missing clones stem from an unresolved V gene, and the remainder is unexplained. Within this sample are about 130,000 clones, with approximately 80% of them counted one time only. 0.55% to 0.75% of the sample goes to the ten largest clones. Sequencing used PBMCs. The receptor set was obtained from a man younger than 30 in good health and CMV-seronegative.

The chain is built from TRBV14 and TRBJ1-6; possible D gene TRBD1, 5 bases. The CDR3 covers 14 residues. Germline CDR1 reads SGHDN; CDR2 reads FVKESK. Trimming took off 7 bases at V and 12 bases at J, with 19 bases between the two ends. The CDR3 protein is CASKGNMGIGPLHF. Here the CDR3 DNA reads TGTGCCAGCAAGGGGAACATGGGAATCGGACCCCTCCACTTT.

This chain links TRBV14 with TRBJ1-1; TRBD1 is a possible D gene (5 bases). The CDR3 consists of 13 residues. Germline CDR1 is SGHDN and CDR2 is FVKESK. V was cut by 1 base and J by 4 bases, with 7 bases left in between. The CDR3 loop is CASSQAGGTEAFF. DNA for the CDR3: TGTGCCAGCAGCCAAGCGGGGGGCACTGAAGCTTTCTTT.

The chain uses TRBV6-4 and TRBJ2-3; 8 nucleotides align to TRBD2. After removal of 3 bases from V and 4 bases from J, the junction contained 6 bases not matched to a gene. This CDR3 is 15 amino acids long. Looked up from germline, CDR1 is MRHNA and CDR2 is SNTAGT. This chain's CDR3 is CASSESGGSADTQYF. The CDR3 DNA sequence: TGTGCCAGCAGTGAGAGCGGGGGCTCCGCAGATACGCAGTATTTT.

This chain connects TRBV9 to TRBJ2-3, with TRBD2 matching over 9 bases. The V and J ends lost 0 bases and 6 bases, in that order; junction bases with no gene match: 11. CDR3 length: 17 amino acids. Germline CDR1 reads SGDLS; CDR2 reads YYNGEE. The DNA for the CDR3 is TGTGCCAGCAGCGTAGCCGCGACCGAGCGGGGGGAGGATACGCAGTATTTT. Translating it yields CASSVAATERGEDTQYF.

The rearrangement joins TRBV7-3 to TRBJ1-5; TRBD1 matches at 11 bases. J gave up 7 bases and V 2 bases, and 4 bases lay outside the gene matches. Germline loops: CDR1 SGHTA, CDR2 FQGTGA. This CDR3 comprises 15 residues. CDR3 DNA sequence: TGTGCCAGCAGCTTAGGACAGGGGGCAAAACAGCCCCAGCATTTT. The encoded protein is CASSLGQGAKQPQHF.